The 14 T cell receptor beta chains reported below all come from one sample, sequenced in a study of blood T cell repertoires in COVID-19. Using immunoSEQ multiplex PCR, the repertoire was profiled, and TCRdb retains in-frame clones only, with some absent. This sample yields approximately 100,000 clones, of which almost 90% are seen a single time; roughly 3.5% belongs to the top ten. The sample was peripheral blood. The receptors shown here come from a human donor in a cohort sampled during active COVID-19.

The V gene is TRBV5-5, the J gene TRBJ1-1; TRBD1 matches 11 bases. The germline V gene has CDR1 SGHKS and CDR2 YYEKEE (reference sequence). The CDR3 sequence is 16 residues long. V lost 4 bases to trimming and J lost 6 bases; unmatched junction nucleotides: 11. DNA of the CDR3: TGTGCCAGCAGCCCCCCGGGACAGGGGGTCTCGTCTGAAGCTTTCTTT. Translated, it gives CASSPPGQGVSSEAFF.

This chain joins TRBV5-4 and TRBJ1-2, with a possible D match to TRBD1 (5 bases). Germline CDR1 and CDR2: SGHNT and YYREEE (reference sequence). The CDR3 length is 14 residues. The germline V and J ends were trimmed by 0 bases and 5 bases, with 11 bases remaining between them. CDR3 protein: CASSLGRQIYGYTF. In DNA, the CDR3 is TGTGCCAGCAGCTTGGGGAGACAGATTTATGGCTACACCTTC.

This sequence joins TRBV19 and TRBJ2-7, with no clear D. This CDR3 is built from 13 residues. V was pared by 2 bases and J by 1 base, with 6 bases between. CDR1 is LNHDA and CDR2 is SQIVND in the germline V gene (reference sequence). CDR3 loop: CASSIQNSYEQYF. CDR3 nucleotide sequence: TGTGCCAGTAGTATACAGAATTCCTACGAGCAGTACTTC.

The chain uses TRBV6-6 and TRBJ1-1; D call uncertain. V was pared by 5 bases and J by 2 bases, with 12 bases between. CDR3 length: 14 amino acids. Germline V CDR1 and CDR2: MNHNY, SVGAGI (reference sequence). The CDR3 DNA reads as TGTGCCAGCAGTACCGGGATCCAAAACACTGAAGCTTTCTTT. Translated: CASSTGIQNTEAFF.

The rearrangement links TRBV12-3 or TRBV12-4 to TRBJ2-7; D gene uncertain. V lost 3 bases to trimming and J lost 4 bases, with 7 bases between them. The CDR3 sequence is 12 residues long. CDR3: CASSLNQYEQYF. For the CDR3, the DNA is TGTGCCAGCAGTTTGAATCAGTACGAGCAGTACTTC.

V is TRBV28 and J is TRBJ2-7; 12 nucleotides align to TRBD2. V was pared by 5 bases and J by 3 bases, with 5 bases of the junction left unmatched. This CDR3 has 15 amino acids. CDR1 is MDHEN and CDR2 is SYDVKM in the germline V gene. The CDR3 sequence: CASSPRLAGDYEQYF. The CDR3 DNA sequence: TGTGCCAGCAGTCCGCGACTAGCGGGAGACTACGAGCAGTACTTC.

The chain recombines TRBV4-1 with TRBJ1-1, with D possibly TRBD1 on 5 matching bases. In germline, CDR1 is MGHRA, CDR2 YSYEKL. V lost 1 base and J 6 bases, leaving 9 bases between the germline ends. The length of the CDR3 is 13 residues. This chain's CDR3 is CASSQVGGAEAFF. The CDR3 bases are TGCGCCAGCAGCCAAGTTGGGGGGGCTGAAGCTTTCTTT.

J is TRBJ1-5 and V is TRBV4-1, with a weak D call TRBD1 (5 bases). The CDR3 totals 17 residues. CDR1 and CDR2 from the germline V gene are MGHRA and YSYEKL. The V end lost 2 bases, the J end lost 0 bases, and 14 bases lay between the germline ends. CDR3 amino acids: CASSQWWAGNSNQPQHF. For the CDR3, the DNA is TGCGCCAGCAGCCAATGGTGGGCAGGGAATAGCAATCAGCCCCAGCATTTT.

The chain joins TRBV5-1 to TRBJ1-2, with TRBD1 matching 7 bases. CDR1 SGHRS and CDR2 YFSETQ come from the germline V gene. The junction had 11 bases not matched to a gene; V was cut back by 3 bases and J by 0 bases. The CDR3 totals 17 residues. The CDR3 loop is CASSWGDSPLTNYGYTF. The CDR3 nucleotides read TGCGCCAGCAGCTGGGGGGACAGCCCCCTAACTAACTATGGCTACACCTTC.

CDR3 in DNA: TGTGCCAGCAGCTCCTCTCCCAACAACAGGGAATGGGACACTGAAGCTTTCTTT. Its protein is CASSSSPNNREWDTEAFF. The rearrangement joins TRBV13 to TRBJ1-1; the D gene is possibly TRBD1 (6 bases). The CDR3 has 18 amino acids. Trimming pared 4 bases from V and 3 bases from J, leaving 24 bases between. Germline CDR1 is PRHDT and CDR2 is FYEKMQ (reference sequence). The full variable domain, in which reference TRBV13 and TRBJ1-1 provide the parts outside the CDR3, is AAGVIQSPRHLIKEKRETATLKCYPIPRHDTVYWYQQGPGQDPQFLISFYEKMQSDKGSIPDRFSAQQFSDYHSELNMSSLELGDSALYFCASSSSPNNREWDTEAFFGQGTRLTVV.

This clone appeared once. J is TRBJ2-1 and V is TRBV6-2 or TRBV6-3; 10 positions match TRBD1. This CDR3 is built from 15 residues. Trimming removed 6 bases from V and 8 bases from J; junction bases left unmatched: 10. Germline V gene sequence: CDR1 MNHEY, CDR2 SVGEGT. CDR3 nucleotides: TGTGCCAGCAGGCCTATTGACAGGGGGCTAGATGAGCAGTTCTTC. Protein product: CASRPIDRGLDEQFF.

J is TRBJ1-2 and V is TRBV6-1; D unclear. Per the germline V gene, CDR1 is MNHNS and CDR2 is SASEGT. Deletions cut 0 bases from V and 4 bases from J, with 6 bases between. This CDR3 is built from 13 residues. The CDR3 here is CASSEAGFYGYTF. CDR3 in DNA: TGTGCCAGCAGTGAAGCGGGCTTCTATGGCTACACCTTC.

The chain couples TRBV29-1 to TRBJ1-2; tentative D call: TRBD1 (5 bases). Germline CDR1 and CDR2: SQVTM and ANQGSEA. V was cut by 4 bases and J by 0 bases, with 9 bases left in between. The CDR3 runs to 13 residues. This chain's CDR3 is CSVVGRANYGYTF. The CDR3 DNA sequence: TGCAGCGTTGTGGGCAGGGCTAACTATGGCTACACCTTC.

The chain combines TRBV5-6 with TRBJ2-1, with D perhaps TRBD1 (6 bases). V lost 1 base to trimming and J lost 12 bases, with 20 bases between them. The CDR3 length is 15 residues. Germline CDR1 is SGHDT and CDR2 is YYEEEE. For the CDR3, the DNA is TGTGCCAGCAGCTTGTTCCTTAACAGGGTAGAAGGGCAGTTCTTC. Translating gives CASSLFLNRVEGQFF.